The next 22 T cell receptor beta chains were all read from a single sample in a study of shared T cell receptors in the human thymus. Sequenced by immunoSEQ multiplex PCR; TCRdb stores in-frame clones only, minus some. Among hundreds of thousands of clones listed, 85% to 95% were seen once. The sequenced sample was thymocytes. The source of these receptors is a human donor.

This clone occurred once. The gene calls are TRBV7-5 and TRBJ2-4; the table's D call, TRBD1, was not checked against the DNA. TRBV7-5 is a pseudogene segment. There are 19 residues in the CDR3. The CDR3 spells CVRSLVPPDRDRFPSPQYF. CDR3 bases: TGTGTCAGAAGCTTAGTGCCGCCGGACCGGGACAGGTTTCCGAGTCCACAGTACTTC.

The chain joins TRBV19 to TRBJ1-1, with 8 bases aligning to TRBD1. The germline CDR1 and CDR2 sequences are LNHDA and SQIVND (reference sequence). The CDR3 has 14 residues. V gave up 6 bases and J gave up 7 bases; unmatched junction bases: 10. As DNA, the CDR3 is TGTGCCAGTAGGGCACAGGGGGATATTGGTGAAGCTTTCTTT. Protein product: CASRAQGDIGEAFF.

The rearrangement uses TRBV21-1 and TRBJ2-7; TRBD1 is the table's D call, not checked against the DNA. TRBV21-1 is a recognized pseudogene. The CDR3 contains 16 residues. The CDR3 sequence is CASSKADGQCGYEQYF. The CDR3 DNA follows: TGTGCCAGCAGCAAAGCAGACGGACAGTGTGGCTACGAGCAGTACTTC.

V is TRBV5-8 and J is TRBJ1-1; 7 bases are shared with TRBD1. With V trimmed by 0 bases and J by 2 bases, 4 bases remained unmatched. CDR3 length equals 15 residues. CDR1 and CDR2 from the germline V gene are SGHTS and YDEGEE. The CDR3 bases are TGTGCCAGCAGCTTGGGACAGGGCGTAAACACTGAAGCTTTCTTT. Translating gives CASSLGQGVNTEAFF.

The V call is TRBV5-6, the J call TRBJ1-5; D possibly corresponds to TRBD1 (5 bases). Germline loops: CDR1 SGHDT, CDR2 YYEEEE. Trimming took 0 bases from V and 0 from J, leaving 19 bases between them. CDR3 size: 19 residues. CDR3 DNA sequence: TGTGCCAGCAGCTTGGGTGATACACGGGACCCAGATAGCAATCAGCCCCAGCATTTT. Amino acid sequence: CASSLGDTRDPDSNQPQHF.

The rearrangement joins TRBV27 to TRBJ1-1, with D unclear. The ends were cut back, 4 bases at V and 5 bases at J, with 5 bases in the middle. The CDR3 runs to 11 residues. CDR1 MNHEY and CDR2 SMNVEV come from the germline V gene (reference sequence). CDR3 sequence (DNA): TGTGCCAGCAGTTCCAGGACTGAAGCTTTCTTT. This encodes CASSSRTEAFF.

V usage is TRBV5-4 and J usage is TRBJ2-7; 11 nucleotides align to TRBD2. J was trimmed by 0 bases and V by 1 base; bases with no gene match: 6. CDR3 length: 17 amino acids. CDR1 and CDR2 from the germline V gene are SGHNT and YYREEE (reference sequence). The CDR3 protein is CASSLTSGRTGSYEQYF. CDR3 sequence (DNA): TGTGCCAGCAGCTTGACTAGCGGGAGAACCGGCTCCTACGAGCAGTACTTC. Supplemented by reference TRBV5-4 and TRBJ2-7, the full variable domain reads ETGVTQSPTHLIKTRGQQVTLRCSSQSGHNTVSWYQQALGQGPQFIFQYYREEENGRGNFPPRFSGLQFPNYSSELNVNALELDDSALYLCASSLTSGRTGSYEQYFGPGTRLTVT.

The chain employs TRBV5-6 and TRBJ1-2; the match to TRBD1 covers 8 bases. Germline CDR1 and CDR2: SGHDT and YYEEEE. After removal of 2 bases from V and 7 bases from J, the junction contained 10 bases not matched to a gene. The CDR3 sequence is 15 residues long. The CDR3 reads CASSLPRDRGFGYTF. In DNA form, the CDR3 reads TGTGCCAGCAGCTTACCCCGAGACAGGGGATTTGGCTACACCTTC.

The chain links TRBV11-2 to TRBJ2-7; D is tentatively TRBD1 or TRBD2 (7 bases each). V was pared by 5 bases and J by 2 bases, with 16 bases between. Germline V CDR1 and CDR2: SGHAT, FQNNGV. The CDR3 loop spans 15 amino acids. CDR3 sequence (DNA): TGTGCCAGCAGCACCCCAGGGGGGGAAACCTACGAGCAGTACTTC. Amino acids: CASSTPGGETYEQYF.

The gene calls are TRBV11-2 and TRBJ2-7, with 13 bases matching TRBD2. CDR1 and CDR2 from the germline V gene are SGHAT and FQNNGV. This CDR3 has 17 residues. V dropped 0 bases and J dropped 2; count of bases not matched to a gene: 4. This CDR3 is CASSLDTGTSGTYEQYF. The CDR3 nucleotides read TGTGCCAGCAGCTTAGATACCGGGACTAGCGGGACCTACGAGCAGTACTTC.

The chain carries TRBV5-1 and TRBJ1-2; 7 bases match TRBD1. The CDR3 totals 16 residues. After removal of 5 bases from V and 3 bases from J, the junction contained 13 bases not matched to a gene. Germline assignment: CDR1 SGHRS and CDR2 YFSETQ. CDR3 amino acids: CASSMAQGPGHYGYTF. DNA of the CDR3: TGCGCCAGCAGTATGGCACAGGGGCCTGGCCACTATGGCTACACCTTC.

This clone was counted a single time. The chain couples TRBV27 to TRBJ2-2; D possibly corresponds to TRBD2 (5 bases). The CDR3 totals 13 residues. V was pared by 8 bases and J by 1 base, with 8 bases between. Germline assignment: CDR1 MNHEY and CDR2 SMNVEV (reference sequence). The CDR3 DNA reads TGTGCCAGCGGAGCGGAGAACACCGGGGAGCTGTTTTTT. The encoded protein is CASGAENTGELFF.

This chain links TRBV30 with TRBJ1-2; 10 nucleotides agree with TRBD1. Germline CDR1 is GTSNPN and CDR2 is SVGIG (reference sequence). Trimming cost V 1 base and J 4 bases; bases outside gene matches: 12. The CDR3 extends over 17 amino acids. CDR3 bases: TGTGCCTGGAGTGGGCAATCCGGGACAGGGGCTTCCTATGGCTACACCTTC. It specifies CAWSGQSGTGASYGYTF.

This sequence joins TRBV4-1 and TRBJ2-2; no clear D gene. The CDR3 extends over 18 amino acids. Looked up from germline, CDR1 is MGHRA and CDR2 is YSYEKL. V was shortened by 1 base and J by 0 bases, with 15 bases between the two germline ends. The CDR3 is CASSQVAAGPANTGELFF. The CDR3 DNA sequence: TGCGCCAGCAGCCAAGTCGCGGCCGGACCGGCGAACACCGGGGAGCTGTTTTTT.

V gene TRBV27 combines with J gene TRBJ2-5; the match to TRBD2 covers 11 bases. V shed 3 bases, J shed 1 base, and the junction held 4 bases outside the gene matches. This CDR3 is 16 amino acids long. Germline V gives CDR1 MNHEY, CDR2 SMNVEV (reference sequence). The CDR3 region has the DNA TGTGCCAGCAGTTTGGGGACTAGCGGATTCCAAGAGACCCAGTACTTC. Protein sequence: CASSLGTSGFQETQYF.

This chain uses TRBV15 with TRBJ1-1, with TRBD1 identical over 7 bases. This CDR3 has 15 residues. Trimming at V came to 5 bases and at J to 6 bases, leaving 12 bases not matched to a gene. From germline, CDR1 is LNHNV and CDR2 YYDKDF (reference sequence). Here the CDR3 DNA reads TGTGCCACCAGCGGACTACCCGGGACAGAATCTGAAGCTTTCTTT. Protein sequence: CATSGLPGTESEAFF.

The rearrangement uses TRBV7-8 and TRBJ2-7; TRBD1 or TRBD2 may be the D gene (6 bases each). V lost 4 bases, J lost 1 base, and 26 bases lay in between. In germline, CDR1 is SGHVS, CDR2 FQNEAQ. The CDR3 is 19 residues long. The CDR3 here is CASSWRMDGARGESYEQYF. The CDR3 DNA is TGTGCCAGCAGCTGGAGAATGGACGGAGCAAGGGGGGAATCCTACGAGCAGTACTTC. The full variable domain, in which reference TRBV7-8 and TRBJ2-7 provide the parts outside the CDR3, is GAGVSQSPRYKVAKRGQDVALRCDPISGHVSLFWYQQALGQGPEFLTYFQNEAQLDKSGLPSDRFFAERPEGSVSTLKIQRTQQEDSAVYLCASSWRMDGARGESYEQYFGPGTRLTVT.

This chain connects TRBV4-2 to TRBJ2-5, with D possibly TRBD2 on 5 matching bases. The V end lost 1 base, the J end lost 1 base, and 16 bases lay between the germline ends. Germline V gene data show CDR1 as LGHNA and CDR2 as YNFKEQ. The CDR3 has 17 amino acids. Here the CDR3 reads CASSQVVGRGIQETQYF. The DNA for the CDR3 is TGTGCCAGCAGCCAAGTGGTGGGTAGAGGGATCCAAGAGACCCAGTACTTC.

The chain is built from TRBV27 and TRBJ1-3, with 9 bases identical to TRBD1. The V and J ends lost 5 bases and 2 bases, in that order; junction bases with no gene match: 4. CDR1 MNHEY and CDR2 SMNVEV come from the germline V gene (reference sequence). CDR3 length: 15 residues. The chain's CDR3 is CASSIRQGAGNTIYF. In DNA, the CDR3 is TGTGCCAGCAGTATCCGACAGGGGGCTGGAAACACCATATATTTT.

The chain carries TRBV11-2 and TRBJ2-3; D is unresolved. Between the trimmed V and J ends, which lost 1 base and 0 bases, there was a span of 8 bases. Looked up from germline, CDR1 is SGHAT and CDR2 is FQNNGV. The CDR3 runs to 15 residues. The CDR3 protein is CASSLVSQSTDTQYF. CDR3 nucleotides: TGTGCCAGCAGCTTAGTGTCGCAGAGCACAGATACGCAGTATTTT.

The chain is built from TRBV7-9 and TRBJ2-3; 7 nucleotides match TRBD1. The CDR3 covers 16 residues. Trimming cost V 4 bases and J 2 bases; bases outside gene matches: 9. CDR1 and CDR2 from the germline V gene are SEHNR and FQNEAQ (reference sequence). The CDR3 region has the DNA TGTGCCAGCAGCTCCTCCGGGACAGAGCTCACAGATACGCAGTATTTT. This codes for CASSSSGTELTDTQYF.

The chain uses TRBV10-3 and TRBJ1-3; D unclear. The germline V gene has CDR1 ENHRY and CDR2 SYGVKD. The V and J ends lost 11 bases and 4 bases respectively, with 21 bases between them. The CDR3 loop spans 15 amino acids. The CDR3 DNA reads TGTGCCTCGCGAACGGAGGGCCTCTTGGGAAACACCATATATTTT. Translating it yields CASRTEGLLGNTIYF.